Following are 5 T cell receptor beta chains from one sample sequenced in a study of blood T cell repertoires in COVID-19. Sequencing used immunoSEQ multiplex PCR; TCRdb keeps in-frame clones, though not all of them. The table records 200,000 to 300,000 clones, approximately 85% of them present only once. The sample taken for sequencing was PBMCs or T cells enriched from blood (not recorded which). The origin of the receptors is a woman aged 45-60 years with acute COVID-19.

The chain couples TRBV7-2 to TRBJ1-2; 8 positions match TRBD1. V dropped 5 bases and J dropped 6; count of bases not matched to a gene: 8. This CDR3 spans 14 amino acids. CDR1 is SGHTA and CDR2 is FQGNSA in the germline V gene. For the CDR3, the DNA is TGTGCCAGCAGCCCCCCGACAGGGGTGAATGGCTACACCTTC. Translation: CASSPPTGVNGYTF.

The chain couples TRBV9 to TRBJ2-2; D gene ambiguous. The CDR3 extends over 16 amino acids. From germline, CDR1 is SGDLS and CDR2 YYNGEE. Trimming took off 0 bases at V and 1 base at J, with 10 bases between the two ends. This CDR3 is CASSVGVAENTGELFF. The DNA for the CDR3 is TGTGCCAGCAGCGTAGGGGTAGCCGAGAACACCGGGGAGCTGTTTTTT.

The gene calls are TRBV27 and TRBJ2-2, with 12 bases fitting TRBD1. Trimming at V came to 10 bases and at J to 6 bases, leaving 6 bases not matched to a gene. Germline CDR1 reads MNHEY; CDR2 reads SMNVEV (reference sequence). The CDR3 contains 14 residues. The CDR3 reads CATRGTGGSGELFF. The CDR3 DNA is TGTGCCACCCGGGGGACAGGGGGCTCCGGGGAGCTGTTTTTT.

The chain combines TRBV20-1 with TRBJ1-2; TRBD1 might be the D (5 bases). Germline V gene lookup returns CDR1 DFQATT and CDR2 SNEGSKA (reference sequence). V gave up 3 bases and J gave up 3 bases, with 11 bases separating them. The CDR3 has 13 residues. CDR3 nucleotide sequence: TGCAGTGCTAGTAGTGGCAGGGACTATGGCTACACCTTC. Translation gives CSASSGRDYGYTF.

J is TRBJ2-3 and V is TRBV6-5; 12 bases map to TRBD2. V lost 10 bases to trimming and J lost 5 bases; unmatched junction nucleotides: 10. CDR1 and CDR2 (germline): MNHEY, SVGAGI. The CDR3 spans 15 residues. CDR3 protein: CATRPSGGAGDTQYF. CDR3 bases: TGTGCCACCCGTCCTAGCGGGGGGGCAGGAGATACGCAGTATTTT.